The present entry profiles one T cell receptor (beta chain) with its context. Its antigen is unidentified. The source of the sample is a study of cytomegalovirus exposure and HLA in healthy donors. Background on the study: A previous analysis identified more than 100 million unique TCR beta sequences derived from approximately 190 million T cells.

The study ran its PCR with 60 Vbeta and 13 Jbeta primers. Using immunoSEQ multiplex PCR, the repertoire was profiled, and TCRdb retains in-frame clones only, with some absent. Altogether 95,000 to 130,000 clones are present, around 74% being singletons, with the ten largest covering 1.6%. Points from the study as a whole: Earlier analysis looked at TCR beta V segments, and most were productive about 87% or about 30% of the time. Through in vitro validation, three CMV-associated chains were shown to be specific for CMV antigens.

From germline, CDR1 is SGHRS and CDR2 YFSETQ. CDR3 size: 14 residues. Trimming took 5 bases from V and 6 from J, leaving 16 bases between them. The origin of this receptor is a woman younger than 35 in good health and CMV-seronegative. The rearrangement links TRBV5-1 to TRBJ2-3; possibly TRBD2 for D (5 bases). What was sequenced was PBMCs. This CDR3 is CASRILEWRDTQYF. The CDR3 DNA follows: TGCGCCAGCAGGATACTAGAATGGCGGGATACGCAGTATTTT.